Following are 31 T cell receptor beta chains from one sample sequenced in a study of CD8 T cells in ankylosing spondylitis. Using its own MiXCR run on the 5' RACE reads, TCRdb lists one record per CDR3 protein. This table has around 220,000 distinct CDR3 sequences, around 18% appearing once. These receptors are not linked to any known antigen. Regarding the study as a whole: A motif of roughly 8 highly homologous TCR beta variants was seen as apparently characteristic of ankylosing spondylitis blood.

The source material was blood, either unsorted or a sorted T cell fraction (not recorded which). These receptors came from a male donor with ankylosing spondylitis.

A few counts support this clonotype. V gene TRBV10-2 combines with J gene TRBJ2-2, with 10 positions matching TRBD2. The ends lost 9 bases at V and 3 bases at J; junction bases unmatched: 4. CDR1 is WSHSY, CDR2 SAAADI, per germline. CDR3 length: 14 amino acids. CDR3 residues: CASLAGAYTGELFF. CDR3 nucleotides: TGCGCCAGTCTAGCGGGGGCCTACACCGGGGAGCTGTTTTTT.

This clonotype was picked up a small number of times. J is TRBJ2-5 and V is TRBV20-1; 8 positions agree with TRBD2. Unmatched junction bases numbered 11, after V lost 5 bases and J lost 0 bases. This CDR3 has 16 amino acids. Per the germline V gene, CDR1 is DFQATT and CDR2 is SNEGSKA (reference sequence). The CDR3 spells CSAPARTSKYQETQYF. The CDR3 DNA sequence: TGCAGTGCTCCCGCCCGGACTAGCAAGTACCAAGAGACCCAGTACTTC.

The chain links TRBV20-1 to TRBJ1-1; 9 bases line up with TRBD1. CDR1 DFQATT and CDR2 SNEGSKA come from the germline V gene (reference sequence). The J segment lost 5 bases and the V segment lost 6 bases, leaving 16 bases of the junction unmatched. CDR3 length: 16 amino acids. CDR3 nucleotide sequence: TGCAGTGCGGCAGTCCGGGACAGGGTTATCTTAACTGAAGCTTTCTTT. Residues: CSAAVRDRVILTEAFF.

V gene TRBV5-1 combines with J gene TRBJ2-2; no definite D call. Trimming stripped 0 bases from V and 6 bases from J, with 12 bases between. The CDR3 runs 15 residues. The germline V gene has CDR1 SGHRS and CDR2 YFSETQ. CDR3 sequence reads: CASSLGSHRAGELFF. Here the CDR3 DNA reads TGCGCCAGCAGCTTGGGATCCCACCGGGCCGGGGAGCTGTTTTTT.

This chain connects TRBV12-3 or TRBV12-4 to TRBJ2-7, with D possibly TRBD1 on 6 matching bases. This CDR3 has 14 residues. Trimming stripped 11 bases from V and 1 base from J, with 18 bases between. Here the CDR3 DNA reads TGTGCCCCCAGTTTCTACAGGGTATCCTACGAGCAGTACTTC. This codes for CAPSFYRVSYEQYF.

There are many counts of this clonotype. The genes are TRBV4-3 and TRBJ2-7; D is uncertain. Looked up from germline, CDR1 is LGHNA and CDR2 is YSLEER. V dropped 0 bases and J dropped 7 bases, with 16 bases sitting between them. The CDR3 runs to 15 residues. CDR3 nucleotides: TGCGCCAGCAGCCAAGAGGCAGAGACCCCTAGAGAGCAGTACTTC. Amino acids: CASSQEAETPREQYF.

This clonotype was observed a handful of times. V usage is TRBV2 and J usage is TRBJ1-4; the D gene is possibly TRBD1 (5 bases). The CDR3 has 15 residues. Germline V gene data show CDR1 as SNHLY and CDR2 as FYNNEI. V lost 6 bases and J lost 6, with 17 bases in between. CDR3 DNA: TGTGCCAGCAGGGAGGTGGCGGGGGAGGATGAAAAACTGTTTTTT. It yields the protein CASREVAGEDEKLFF.

In this sample, this clonotype turned up a few times. The J gene is TRBJ1-1, the V gene TRBV6-4, with 7 bases matching TRBD1. Germline V gene lookup returns CDR1 MRHNA and CDR2 SNTAGT. V shed 7 bases, J shed 0 bases, and the junction held 17 bases outside the gene matches. This CDR3 has 18 residues. The CDR3 sequence: CASNLMAPRQGVNTEAFF. For the CDR3, the DNA is TGTGCCAGCAACCTTATGGCCCCCCGACAGGGAGTGAACACTGAAGCTTTCTTT.

The rearrangement uses TRBV7-3 and TRBJ2-1; TRBD2 is a possible D gene (7 bases). Germline CDR1 and CDR2: SGHTA and FQGTGA. Trimming took 1 base from V and 10 from J, leaving 20 bases between them. The CDR3 totals 16 residues. The CDR3 reads CASSLNGGAVLLEQFF. The CDR3 DNA follows: TGTGCCAGCAGCTTAAATGGGGGGGCCGTCCTATTGGAGCAGTTCTTC. The complete variable domain, with remaining parts taken from reference TRBV7-3 and TRBJ2-1, reads GAGVSQTPSNKVTEKGKYVELRCDPISGHTALYWYRQSLGQGPEFLIYFQGTGAADDSGLPNDRFFAVRPEGSVSTLKIQRTERGDSAVYLCASSLNGGAVLLEQFFGPGTRLTVL.

In its sample, this clonotype was seen a few times. V and J are TRBV29-1 and TRBJ1-1; possibly TRBD1 for D (6 bases). Per germline, CDR1 SQVTM and CDR2 ANQGSEA. The CDR3 covers 16 residues. The V and J ends lost 3 bases and 5 bases respectively, with 22 bases between them. CDR3 sequence reads: CSVEGYGGAKGTEAFF. The CDR3 DNA is TGCAGCGTTGAGGGATATGGGGGGGCGAAGGGGACTGAAGCTTTCTTT.

This chain connects TRBV21-1 to TRBJ2-1. TRBV21-1 is a known pseudogene. The CDR3 is made up of 12 amino acids. The CDR3 here is CASGLMWNEQFF. The DNA for the CDR3 is TGTGCCAGCGGGCTTATGTGGAATGAGCAGTTCTTC.

Here the CDR3 DNA reads TGTGCCAGCAGCTTACATGCAGCGGGGGCTAACACCGGGGAGCTGTTTTTT. Amino acids: CASSLHAAGANTGELFF. The chain links TRBV11-2 to TRBJ2-2, with TRBD2 matching over 8 bases. CDR1 and CDR2 from the germline V gene are SGHAT and FQNNGV. This CDR3 has 17 amino acids. V trimming: 2 bases; J trimming: 2 bases; junction bases outside the gene matches: 7.

This clonotype was detected ten times or more. The chain carries TRBV7-9 and TRBJ2-7, with 8 bases matching TRBD2. The CDR3 is made up of 13 amino acids. Germline CDR1 is SEHNR and CDR2 is FQNEAQ (reference sequence). Germline trimming cut 5 bases from V and 3 bases from J; bases unmatched to any gene: 3. The CDR3 is CASSPGTSYEQYF. The DNA of the CDR3 is TGTGCCAGCAGCCCCGGGACTAGCTACGAGCAGTACTTC.

This clonotype was seen a handful of times. The rearrangement uses TRBV24-1 and TRBJ1-1; D remains ambiguous. The CDR3 totals 18 residues. Germline CDR1 reads KGHDR; CDR2 reads SFDVKD. The ends were cut back, 0 bases at V and 2 bases at J, with 18 bases in the middle. The CDR3 region has the DNA TGTGCCACCAGTGATTTGGGACGGCCCTTTGAGTCCAACACTGAAGCTTTCTTT. This translates into CATSDLGRPFESNTEAFF.

This chain uses TRBV4-1 with TRBJ1-1; D might be TRBD1 (5 bases). The ends were cut back, 6 bases at V and 1 base at J, with 18 bases in the middle. The germline gives CDR1 MGHRA, CDR2 YSYEKL. The CDR3 loop spans 16 amino acids. The chain's CDR3 is CASSPSPGTKNTEAFF. CDR3 nucleotide sequence: TGCGCCAGCAGTCCCTCCCCGGGGACGAAGAACACTGAAGCTTTCTTT.

The J gene is TRBJ2-5, the V gene TRBV11-2; 8 bases agree with TRBD1. In germline, CDR1 is SGHAT, CDR2 FQNNGV. With 0 bases clipped from V and 4 bases from J, the junction kept 7 bases outside the gene matches. CDR3 length: 16 amino acids. DNA of the CDR3: TGTGCCAGCAGCTTAGAGGAGGGACAGGAGCGAGAGACCCAGTACTTC. Translating it yields CASSLEEGQERETQYF.

This clonotype showed up just a few times. V usage is TRBV11-2 and J usage is TRBJ2-7; D ambiguous. V was trimmed by 1 base and J by 7 bases, leaving 8 bases between them. CDR1 is SGHAT and CDR2 is FQNNGV in the germline V gene. The CDR3 covers 12 residues. The CDR3 DNA is TGTGCCAGCAGCTTAGCCCAGCGTGAGCAGTACTTC. This sequence encodes CASSLAQREQYF. Combining the CDR3 with reference TRBV11-2 and TRBJ2-7 gives the whole variable domain EAGVAQSPRYKIIEKRQSVAFWCNPISGHATLYWYQQILGQGPKLLIQFQNNGVVDDSQLPKDRFSAERLKGVDSTLKIQPAKLEDSAVYLCASSLAQREQYFGPGTRLTVT.

The chain combines TRBV14 with TRBJ2-7; D might be TRBD1 (8 bases). From germline, CDR1 is SGHDN and CDR2 FVKESK. CDR3 length equals 14 residues. V lost 3 bases and J lost 4, with 13 bases in between. CDR3 residues: CASSHYRGGYEQYF. The CDR3 nucleotides are TGTGCCAGCAGCCACTACAGGGGGGGGTACGAGCAGTACTTC.

This clonotype turned up a few times. The rearrangement uses TRBV20-1 and TRBJ2-7, with D possibly matching TRBD1 (6 bases). The V end was cut by 1 base, the J end by 2 bases, with 12 bases between. Germline V gene data show CDR1 as DFQATT and CDR2 as SNEGSKA (reference sequence). This CDR3 has 14 residues. The DNA of the CDR3 is TGCAGTGCTAGAGGGGGCACAGGGCCCTACGAGCAGTACTTC. This codes for CSARGGTGPYEQYF.

The V and J genes are TRBV6-5 and TRBJ1-6; D is ambiguous. The CDR3 length is 16 residues. V was clipped by 2 bases and J by 8 bases, with 16 bases between them. Germline V gene sequence: CDR1 MNHEY, CDR2 SVGAGI. The CDR3 DNA sequence: TGTGCCAGCAGTTACGACCGGCCGGGAGAAGATTCACCCCTCCACTTT. Translation gives CASSYDRPGEDSPLHF.

The chain has TRBV6-1 and TRBJ2-6, with D hard to call. Trimming stripped 9 bases from V and 0 bases from J, with 12 bases between. The length of the CDR3 is 15 residues. Germline values: CDR1 MNHNS, CDR2 SASEGT. The CDR3 reads CASSEWDSGANVLTF. The CDR3 nucleotides read TGTGCCAGTTCCGAATGGGACTCTGGGGCCAACGTCCTGACTTTC.

This clonotype turned up a few times. The rearrangement joins TRBV12-3 or TRBV12-4 to TRBJ2-4, with TRBD1 as a possible D gene (6 bases). The CDR3 runs 14 residues. Trimming shortened V by 2 bases and J by 6 bases, and 11 bases separated the two germline ends. CDR3 loop: CASSLYRAGNIQYF. CDR3 nucleotides: TGTGCCAGCAGTTTATACAGGGCAGGAAACATTCAGTACTTC.

The gene calls are TRBV7-7 and TRBJ1-1, with D unresolved. The V gene lost 5 bases and the J gene lost 1 base, with 8 bases spanning the gap. The germline CDR1 and CDR2 sequences are SSHAT and FNYEAQ (reference sequence). The CDR3 has 13 amino acids. The CDR3 loop reads CASSVGENTEAFF. CDR3 bases: TGTGCCAGCAGCGTTGGGGAGAACACTGAAGCTTTCTTT.

This sequence joins TRBV12-3 or TRBV12-4 and TRBJ2-1; no clear D gene. Deletions cut 5 bases from V and 9 bases from J, with 5 bases between. The CDR3 is 10 residues long. CDR3 coding DNA: TGTGCCAGCAGTGAAGGTGAGCAGTTCTTC. Protein product: CASSEGEQFF.

The chain couples TRBV30 to TRBJ2-5; TRBD2 aligns across 10 bases. From germline, CDR1 is GTSNPN and CDR2 SVGIG (reference sequence). This CDR3 has 16 amino acids. V dropped 0 bases and J dropped 4; count of bases not matched to a gene: 8. This CDR3 is CAWSVSLAGAGETQYF. The DNA for the CDR3 is TGTGCCTGGAGTGTATCCCTAGCGGGGGCTGGAGAGACCCAGTACTTC.

The chain has TRBV28 and TRBJ2-7, with D unclear. With 7 bases removed from V and 3 bases from J, the gap between germline ends came to 16 bases. The CDR3 has 14 amino acids. Germline lookup yields CDR1 MDHEN and CDR2 SYDVKM. The CDR3 region has the DNA TGTGCCAGCACCTTGGGTCAGTTTAGCTACGAGCAGTACTTC. This codes for CASTLGQFSYEQYF.

This clonotype was observed at least ten times. This chain links TRBV12-3 or TRBV12-4 with TRBJ2-7, with D unclear. Trimming shortened V by 6 bases and J by 6 bases, and 18 bases separated the two germline ends. The CDR3 consists of 14 residues. CDR3 sequence (DNA): TGTGCCAGCAGCCCAAATGTTGCGGCCATCGAGCAGTACTTC. This codes for CASSPNVAAIEQYF.

The sample holds many counts of this clonotype. The CDR3 reads CASRAAGQKQETQYF. CDR3 sequence (DNA): TGTGCCAGCAGGGCTGCAGGACAGAAGCAAGAGACCCAGTACTTC. J is TRBJ2-5 and V is TRBV25-1, with a tentative D call TRBD1 (6 bases). The V gene's germline CDR1 is MGHDK and CDR2 SYGVNS. The CDR3 contains 15 residues. V was cut by 6 bases and J by 2 bases, with 16 bases left in between.

Regarding this clonotype: One end of the junction varies from germline; a read error may be responsible. The rearrangement links TRBV12-3 or TRBV12-4 to TRBJ2-2, with 9 bases lining up with TRBD2. The CDR3 length is 18 residues. For the CDR3, the DNA is TGTGCCTGCAGTTTAGGGCTAGCGGGGTCGACGAACACCGGGGAGCTGTTTTTT. Encoded protein: CACSLGLAGSTNTGELFF.

This chain joins TRBV5-4 and TRBJ2-7; a weak D match, TRBD2 (6 bases). CDR3 length: 14 amino acids. Trimming removed 9 bases at V and 3 bases at J, with 19 bases between. The germline gives CDR1 SGHNT, CDR2 YYREEE (reference sequence). Here the CDR3 reads CATRPGTGDYEQYF. The CDR3 DNA reads as TGTGCCACTCGGCCCGGGACGGGAGACTACGAGCAGTACTTC.

V is TRBV7-2 and J is TRBJ2-1, with D maybe TRBD2 (5 bases). CDR1 and CDR2 (germline): SGHTA, FQGNSA. The V gene lost 5 bases and the J gene lost 3 bases, with 11 bases spanning the gap. CDR3 length equals 14 residues. The CDR3 protein is CASSPVGDYNEQFF. The DNA of the CDR3 is TGTGCCAGCAGCCCGGTCGGGGACTACAATGAGCAGTTCTTC.